These 4 T cell receptor beta chains were all obtained from the same sample, sequenced in a study of blood T cell repertoires in COVID-19. The method was immunoSEQ multiplex PCR; TCRdb's version includes in-frame clones alone and lacks a portion of them. The repertoire holds tens of thousands of clones, with around 80% as singletons. Sequencing was carried out using peripheral blood. These receptor sequences come from a man between 60 and 70 years old with acute or convalescent COVID-19.

The gene calls are TRBV2 and TRBJ2-1, with 10 bases matching TRBD2. V lost 6 bases, J lost 9 bases, and 11 bases stayed unmatched. The CDR3 contains 15 residues. The germline CDR1 and CDR2 sequences are SNHLY and FYNNEI. This chain's CDR3 is CASSARSGGAVEQFF. CDR3 sequence (DNA): TGTGCCAGCAGCGCCCGAAGCGGGGGGGCGGTTGAGCAGTTCTTC.

The chain joins TRBV6-4 to TRBJ1-2; the D is unclear. In germline, CDR1 is MRHNA, CDR2 SNTAGT. Deletions cut 1 base from V and 2 bases from J, with 8 bases between. The CDR3 sequence is 14 residues long. The CDR3 region has the DNA TGTGCCAGCAGTGACTGTCGCAGGAACTATGGCTACACCTTC. It is translated as CASSDCRRNYGYTF.

The CDR3 spells CASILRGAIYGYTF. The CDR3 coding sequence is TGTGCCAGCATCCTCAGGGGAGCCATCTATGGCTACACCTTC. V gene TRBV5-6 combines with J gene TRBJ1-2; D may be TRBD1 (6 bases). In germline, CDR1 is SGHDT, CDR2 YYEEEE. Deletions cut 6 bases from V and 4 bases from J, with 16 bases between. The CDR3 runs to 14 residues.

This chain links TRBV7-9 with TRBJ2-2, with D uncertain. In germline, CDR1 is SEHNR, CDR2 FQNEAQ (reference sequence). The V gene lost 7 bases and the J gene lost 1 base, with 10 bases spanning the gap. This CDR3 contains 14 residues. The CDR3 region is CASKQTENTGELFF. The DNA of the CDR3 is TGTGCCAGCAAACAGACCGAGAACACCGGGGAGCTGTTTTTT.